Each of the 30 T cell receptor beta chains below was sequenced from the same sample in a study of T cells in Graves' hyperthyroidism and ophthalmopathy. Using RNA transcripts as the source, TCR beta CDR3 regions were amplified. HTBI primers were the set used in a first-round RT-PCR of the TCR CDR3. Each CDR3 protein gets one entry after TCRdb re-called the multiplex PCR reads with MiXCR. Of around 600,000 distinct CDR3 sequences listed, roughly 45% are singletons. Material: peripheral blood or thyroid tissue (not recorded which). The source is an adult man with Graves' disease, either hyperthyroidism or ophthalmopathy (not recorded which).

The CDR3 here is CAISPPRTDVFGEQYF. CDR3 DNA sequence: TGTGCCATCAGCCCCCCCCGGACAGACGTATTTGGAGAGCAGTACTTC. The rearrangement uses TRBV10-3 and TRBJ2-7; perhaps TRBD1 as D (6 bases). This CDR3 is built from 16 residues. V shed 6 bases and J shed 7 bases, with 25 bases lying between them. Per the germline V gene, CDR1 is ENHRY and CDR2 is SYGVKD.

The J gene is TRBJ1-4, the V gene TRBV7-2, with 9 bases that match TRBD1. CDR1 and CDR2 (germline): SGHTA, FQGNSA. CDR3 size: 15 residues. The V and J ends lost 4 bases and 3 bases, in that order; junction bases with no gene match: 3. This CDR3 is CASSYDRGSNEKLFF. As DNA, the CDR3 is TGTGCCAGCAGCTATGACAGGGGGTCTAATGAAAAACTGTTTTTT.

This clonotype was observed many times. The chain has TRBV10-3 and TRBJ1-2; D is unclear. The CDR3 spans 12 residues. Looked up from germline, CDR1 is ENHRY and CDR2 is SYGVKD. The germline V and J ends were trimmed by 7 bases and 2 bases, with 8 bases remaining between them. Here the CDR3 reads CAITDGNYGYTF. In nucleotides, the CDR3 is TGTGCCATCACGGACGGAAACTATGGCTACACCTTC.

This clonotype was seen a handful of times. The J gene is TRBJ1-2, the V gene TRBV5-1; TRBD1 matches 7 bases. The V gene's germline CDR1 is SGHRS and CDR2 YFSETQ. The V and J ends lost 0 bases and 4 bases, in that order; junction bases with no gene match: 6. There are 15 residues in the CDR3. The CDR3 here is CASSLVTGTVYGYTF. The CDR3 DNA reads TGCGCCAGCAGCTTGGTTACTGGGACAGTCTATGGCTACACCTTC.

This clonotype was recorded at least ten times. CDR3 protein: CSVDGSQTDGYTF. In nucleotides, the CDR3 is TGCAGCGTTGACGGTAGTCAAACGGATGGCTACACCTTC. The chain couples TRBV29-1 to TRBJ1-2; no reliable D call. Trimming shortened V by 3 bases and J by 6 bases, and 14 bases separated the two germline ends. CDR3 length: 13 residues. CDR1 SQVTM and CDR2 ANQGSEA come from the germline V gene.

This clonotype came up once. This chain connects TRBV2 to TRBJ1-4; TRBD1 matches 10 bases. The V gene's germline CDR1 is SNHLY and CDR2 FYNNEI. The ends lost 4 bases at V and 10 bases at J; junction bases unmatched: 6. CDR3 length: 14 amino acids. The CDR3 here is CASSGGTGAGKLFF. DNA of the CDR3: TGTGCCAGCAGTGGGGGGACAGGGGCTGGAAAACTGTTTTTT.

The rearrangement uses TRBV5-1 and TRBJ2-2; 7 bases are shared with TRBD1. CDR3 length: 16 amino acids. CDR1 SGHRS and CDR2 YFSETQ come from the germline V gene. Losses at the gene ends were 4 bases for V and 4 bases for J; bases not matched to a gene: 10. This chain's CDR3 is CASSAHRGPFTGELFF. DNA of the CDR3: TGCGCCAGCAGCGCCCACAGGGGACCCTTCACCGGGGAGCTGTTTTTT.

Details on this clonotype: A much larger clone differs from this one at a single base, so this may be a read error. The V call is TRBV7-7, the J call TRBJ1-1; D is uncertain. The germline gives CDR1 SSHAT, CDR2 FNYEAQ (reference sequence). The CDR3 runs to 13 residues. The chain's CDR3 is CAGSPTMNTEAFF. In nucleotides, the CDR3 is TGTGCTGGCAGCCCAACAATGAACACTGAAGCTTTCTTT.

The V call is TRBV20-1, the J call TRBJ2-7, with 9 nucleotides matching TRBD2. Germline CDR1 reads DFQATT; CDR2 reads SNEGSKA (reference sequence). The V gene end was trimmed by 8 bases and the J gene end by 5 bases; junction bases not matched to a gene: 13. The CDR3 spans 14 residues. The CDR3 bases are TGCAGTCCACTCGGGCTAGCGGGGCCCCACGAGCAGTACTTC. It yields the protein CSPLGLAGPHEQYF.

The CDR3 spells CSVGPRDRGHEQYF. Written as DNA, the CDR3 is TGCAGCGTTGGACCCCGGGACAGGGGTCACGAGCAGTACTTC. This chain uses TRBV29-1 with TRBJ2-7, with 10 bases matching TRBD1. This CDR3 has 14 amino acids. V lost 4 bases to trimming and J lost 5 bases; unmatched junction nucleotides: 8. Germline CDR1 SQVTM, CDR2 ANQGSEA.

Worth noting for this clonotype: With a much larger clone just one base away, this may be a read error. V usage is TRBV7-3 and J usage is TRBJ1-2, with D tentatively TRBD1 (5 bases). Germline lookup yields CDR1 SGHTA and CDR2 FQGTGA. The CDR3 runs 16 residues. The CDR3 loop is CASSLGAGLGHGGCTF. CDR3 DNA: TGTGCCAGCAGCTTAGGTGCCGGGTTGGGGCACGGTGGCTGCACCTTC.

The V call is TRBV12-3 or TRBV12-4, the J call TRBJ1-1, with D uncertain. Trimming pared 1 base from V and 6 bases from J, leaving 6 bases between. CDR3 size: 12 residues. CDR3 sequence: CASSLGSSEAFF. The CDR3 DNA is TGTGCCAGCAGTTTAGGGAGCTCTGAAGCTTTCTTT.

As for this clonotype: A clone one base away is much larger, so this may be a read error. Because it lacks the conserved phenylalanine or tryptophan at the end, this CDR3 is likely a read error. This rearrangement joins TRBV9 to TRBJ2-5; D is undetermined. The CDR3 runs 13 residues. V was trimmed by 2 bases and J by 3 bases, leaving 8 bases between them. CDR1 and CDR2 from the germline V gene are SGDLS and YYNGEE. The CDR3 sequence: CASSVAREETQYV. CDR3 bases: TGTGCCAGCAGCGTCGCCAGAGAAGAGACCCAGTACGTC.

The V gene is TRBV7-8, the J gene TRBJ1-3; D not resolved. This CDR3 region has 16 residues. Germline CDR1 SGHVS, CDR2 FQNEAQ. V lost 5 bases to trimming and J lost 4 bases, with 18 bases between them. The DNA of the CDR3 is TGTGCCAGCAGCCCCGAACTCGCGGTCCGAGGAAACACCATATATTTT. Encoded protein: CASSPELAVRGNTIYF.

This sequence joins TRBV12-3 or TRBV12-4 and TRBJ1-5; D gene uncertain. CDR3 size: 15 residues. V was shortened by 6 bases and J by 0 bases, with 12 bases between the two germline ends. This CDR3 reads CASSPTPTSNQPQHF. The CDR3 DNA reads as TGTGCCAGCAGCCCCACCCCAACTAGCAATCAGCCCCAGCATTTT.

This clonotype was detected a few times. The V gene is TRBV9, the J gene TRBJ1-1, with D hard to call. This CDR3 is built from 14 residues. Germline CDR1 reads SGDLS; CDR2 reads YYNGEE. Between the trimmed V and J ends, which lost 2 bases and 1 base, there was a span of 9 bases. The chain's CDR3 is CASSVGSQNTEAFF. As DNA, the CDR3 is TGTGCCAGCAGCGTGGGGTCACAGAACACTGAAGCTTTCTTT.

A few counts support this clonotype. DNA for the CDR3: TGTGCCAGCAGTCCCCCGCCGGAACAGGACAAAGAGACCCAGTACTTC. Translation: CASSPPPEQDKETQYF. The rearrangement joins TRBV7-2 to TRBJ2-5; D may be TRBD1 (5 bases). This CDR3 contains 16 residues. Germline V gene data show CDR1 as SGHTA and CDR2 as FQGNSA. Trimming stripped 6 bases from V and 3 bases from J, with 20 bases between.

The chain employs TRBV7-9 and TRBJ1-2, with a weak D call TRBD1 (5 bases). V gave up 3 bases and J gave up 2 bases, with 10 bases separating them. This CDR3 has 14 amino acids. Germline CDR1 reads SEHNR; CDR2 reads FQNEAQ (reference sequence). CDR3 DNA: TGTGCCAGCAGCTTCCGGGACGGAAACTATGGCTACACCTTC. Its protein is CASSFRDGNYGYTF.

This clonotype is a singleton in its sample. This may be a read error: a much more frequent sequence differs by one nucleotide. The J gene is TRBJ2-5, the V gene TRBV7-3, with D uncertain. The CDR3 covers 15 residues. The germline CDR1 and CDR2 sequences are SGHTA and FQGTGA. Trimming took 1 base from V and 1 from J, leaving 10 bases between them. CDR3 nucleotides: TGTGCCAGCAGCTTAAGAGGTGGAACCCAAGAGACCCAGTACTTC. It codes for CASSLRGGTQETQYF. Supplemented by reference TRBV7-3 and TRBJ2-5, the full variable domain reads GAGVSQTPSNKVTEKGKYVELRCDPISGHTALYWYRQSLGQGPEFLIYFQGTGAADDSGLPNDRFFAVRPEGSVSTLKIQRTERGDSAVYLCASSLRGGTQETQYFGPGTRLLVL.

This clonotype came up many times. This chain uses TRBV7-2 with TRBJ2-7; tentatively, D is TRBD1 or TRBD2 (5 bases each). The CDR3 covers 13 residues. V dropped 3 bases and J dropped 4 bases, with 10 bases sitting between them. CDR1 SGHTA and CDR2 FQGNSA come from the germline V gene. CDR3 sequence: CASSLTGQYEQYF. In nucleotides, the CDR3 is TGTGCCAGCAGCTTGACGGGGCAATACGAGCAGTACTTC. The full variable domain, in which reference TRBV7-2 and TRBJ2-7 provide the parts outside the CDR3, is GAGVSQSPSNKVTEKGKDVELRCDPISGHTALYWYRQSLGQGLEFLIYFQGNSAPDKSGLPSDRFSAERTGGSVSTLTIQRTQQEDSAVYLCASSLTGQYEQYFGPGTRLTVT.

This clonotype turned up a few times. The chain joins TRBV27 to TRBJ2-5, with D unresolved. The germline V gene encodes CDR1 MNHEY and CDR2 SMNVEV (reference sequence). V shed 3 bases and J shed 5 bases, with 13 bases lying between them. CDR3 length equals 14 residues. This CDR3 is CASSFVGSSETQYF. CDR3 nucleotide sequence: TGTGCCAGCAGTTTCGTCGGGTCCTCGGAGACCCAGTACTTC.

This clonotype was seen more than once but under ten times. V and J are TRBV14 and TRBJ1-1; 7 bases map to TRBD1. V dropped 4 bases and J dropped 2; count of bases not matched to a gene: 7. The CDR3 runs 15 residues. Germline V gene lookup returns CDR1 SGHDN and CDR2 FVKESK. In DNA, the CDR3 is TGTGCCAGCAGCCCAACGGGACAGATTAACACTGAAGCTTTCTTT. Amino acids: CASSPTGQINTEAFF.

The table lists this clonotype with a few counts. V is TRBV19 and J is TRBJ1-6; a weak D match, TRBD1 (6 bases). Germline V gene lookup returns CDR1 LNHDA and CDR2 SQIVND (reference sequence). Trimming removed 4 bases at V and 6 bases at J, with 19 bases between. The CDR3 sequence is 17 residues long. CDR3: CASSTTFVTGANSPLHF. CDR3 nucleotides: TGTGCCAGTAGTACCACCTTTGTGACAGGAGCTAATTCACCCCTCCACTTT.

At least ten counts were recorded for this clonotype. Here the CDR3 DNA reads TGTGCCAGCAGCGAACCGGGACAGGGGTACGAGCAGTACTTC. Protein sequence: CASSEPGQGYEQYF. The V and J genes are TRBV7-9 and TRBJ2-7, with 10 bases identical to TRBD1. Germline assignment: CDR1 SEHNR and CDR2 FQNEAQ (reference sequence). This CDR3 spans 14 amino acids. Trimming took 5 bases from V and 4 from J; bases not matched to a gene: 5.

The chain links TRBV12-3 or TRBV12-4 to TRBJ1-6, with 7 positions matching TRBD1. V dropped 2 bases and J dropped 10; count of bases not matched to a gene: 8. The CDR3 length is 15 residues. The CDR3 DNA is TGTGCCAGCAGTTTAATCGGACAGGCCTGGTCACCCCTCCACTTT. Translating gives CASSLIGQAWSPLHF.

This clonotype was counted a single time. The CDR3 DNA reads TGTGCCAGCAGCGTAGGGGGGCGGTTTTTT. Translated, it gives CASSVGGRFF. This chain links TRBV6-5 with TRBJ2-2, with D perhaps being TRBD1 or TRBD2 (6 bases each). The CDR3 extends over 10 amino acids. Germline CDR1 is MNHEY and CDR2 is SVGAGI. The V end was cut by 6 bases, the J end by 16 bases, with 12 bases between.

In its sample, this clonotype was seen a few times. This chain connects TRBV7-9 to TRBJ1-3; 10 nucleotides agree with TRBD1. There are 16 residues in the CDR3. Germline lookup yields CDR1 SEHNR and CDR2 FQNEAQ (reference sequence). After removal of 4 bases from V and 3 bases from J, the junction contained 6 bases not matched to a gene. CDR3 region: CASSSHRDRGGNTIYF. The CDR3 DNA reads as TGTGCCAGCAGCTCTCACCGGGACAGGGGTGGAAACACCATATATTTT.

A few counts support this clonotype. The V gene is TRBV7-9, the J gene TRBJ1-1; weak D call: TRBD1 (5 bases). The V end lost 3 bases, the J end lost 7 bases, and 9 bases lay between the germline ends. Germline lookup yields CDR1 SEHNR and CDR2 FQNEAQ (reference sequence). CDR3 size: 12 residues. The DNA for the CDR3 is TGTGCCAGCAGCTTCCAGGGAGGTGAAGCTTTCTTT. This encodes CASSFQGGEAFF.

The chain is built from TRBV7-8 and TRBJ2-5; 9 nucleotides agree with TRBD1. The CDR3 spans 14 residues. Trimming removed 3 bases from V and 5 bases from J; junction bases left unmatched: 4. Germline values: CDR1 SGHVS, CDR2 FQNEAQ. Here the CDR3 reads CASSLDRGDETQYF. The DNA for the CDR3 is TGTGCCAGCAGCTTGGACAGGGGAGACGAGACCCAGTACTTC.

This clonotype was found a few times. The V call is TRBV7-8, the J call TRBJ1-4; no reliable D call. The CDR3 runs to 14 residues. Trimming left V 0 bases short and J 7 bases short, with 9 bases between. Germline V gene lookup returns CDR1 SGHVS and CDR2 FQNEAQ. CDR3 DNA sequence: TGTGCCAGCAGCTTAGCAGGGAGTTTTGAAAAACTGTTTTTT. As protein: CASSLAGSFEKLFF. Using reference TRBV7-8 and TRBJ1-4 for the parts outside the CDR3, the full variable domain is GAGVSQSPRYKVAKRGQDVALRCDPISGHVSLFWYQQALGQGPEFLTYFQNEAQLDKSGLPSDRFFAERPEGSVSTLKIQRTQQEDSAVYLCASSLAGSFEKLFFGSGTQLSVL.